These 15 T cell receptor beta chains share one sample of origin, sequenced in a study of early stage breast cancer tumors. The protocol was immunoSEQ multiplex PCR, while the TCRdb copy is restricted to in-frame clones and leaves out a portion. The data show roughly 48,000 clones, 75% to 85% seen once. The specimen was blood. These receptors were obtained from a person aged 50-59 years with breast cancer.

This chain connects TRBV28 to TRBJ2-7; D is possibly TRBD1 or TRBD2 (5 bases each). The CDR3 consists of 15 residues. From germline, CDR1 is MDHEN and CDR2 SYDVKM. V was shortened by 3 bases and J by 3 bases, with 15 bases between the two germline ends. In nucleotides, the CDR3 is TGTGCCAGCAGTTTTGCTGGGGACCCCCTCTACGAGCAGTACTTC. This encodes CASSFAGDPLYEQYF.

In the case of this clone: The germline gene is not matched at one end of the junction; a read error may be the cause. The chain is built from TRBV28 and TRBJ2-5; 7 bases line up with TRBD2. Germline V gene data show CDR1 as MDHEN and CDR2 as SYDVKM. CDR3 length: 12 residues. Here the CDR3 DNA reads TGTGCCAGCAGTTTGATGGCTAGCGGCCCGAACTTC. Its translation is CASSLMASGPNF. The full variable domain, rest sourced from reference TRBV28 and TRBJ2-5, is DVKVTQSSRYLVKRTGEKVFLECVQDMDHENMFWYRQDPGLGLRLIYFSYDVKMKEKGDIPEGYSVSREKKERFSLILESASTNQTSMYLCASSLMASGPNFGPGTRLLVL.

The CDR3 loop is CASSLDGGDYGYTF. For the CDR3, the DNA is TGTGCCAGCAGTTTAGATGGGGGCGACTATGGCTACACCTTC. The chain employs TRBV28 and TRBJ1-2; D possibly corresponds to TRBD1 (6 bases). CDR1 is MDHEN and CDR2 is SYDVKM in the germline V gene. Trimming took off 2 bases at V and 3 bases at J, with 10 bases between the two ends. The CDR3 runs to 14 residues.

The rearrangement links TRBV29-1 to TRBJ2-1; D remains ambiguous. The CDR3 has 13 amino acids. The germline V gene has CDR1 SQVTM and CDR2 ANQGSEA. The V gene lost 7 bases and the J gene lost 8 bases, with 18 bases spanning the gap. DNA of the CDR3: TGCAGCGGGAAGGAGTTCTCCGATCATGAGCAGTTCTTC. Residues: CSGKEFSDHEQFF.

This sequence joins TRBV19 and TRBJ1-1, with D possibly being TRBD1 (6 bases). Germline values: CDR1 LNHDA, CDR2 SQIVND (reference sequence). This CDR3 comprises 13 residues. The germline V and J ends were trimmed by 6 bases and 4 bases, with 12 bases remaining between them. The CDR3 protein is CASRMTGPTEAFF. The CDR3 DNA sequence: TGTGCCAGTAGAATGACAGGCCCCACTGAAGCTTTCTTT.

This clone was seen a handful of times. The V call is TRBV30, the J call TRBJ1-6, with TRBD1 matching over 8 bases. The CDR3 covers 12 residues. V shed 1 base and J 16 bases; nucleotides not matched to a gene: 6. CDR1 GTSNPN and CDR2 SVGIG come from the germline V gene (reference sequence). CDR3 loop: CAWSATGGRLHF. CDR3 bases: TGTGCCTGGAGTGCCACAGGGGGACGGCTCCACTTT. Filled out from reference TRBV30 and TRBJ1-6, the complete variable domain reads SQTIHQWPATLVQPVGSPLSLECTVEGTSNPNLYWYRQAAGRGLQLLFYSVGIGQISSEVPQNLSASRPQDRQFILSSKKLLLSDSGFYLCAWSATGGRLHFGNGTRLTVT.

The chain joins TRBV7-9 to TRBJ2-7; D is possibly TRBD1 or TRBD2 (7 bases each). The germline V and J ends were trimmed by 5 bases and 7 bases, with 21 bases remaining between them. Germline V CDR1 and CDR2: SEHNR, FQNEAQ (reference sequence). The length of the CDR3 is 15 residues. In nucleotides, the CDR3 is TGTGCCAGCAGCCCCTTTCCAGGGGGGGTGGGGGAGCAGTACTTC. This gives the protein CASSPFPGGVGEQYF.

The rearrangement links TRBV6-5 to TRBJ2-2, with D hard to call. Germline V gene data show CDR1 as MNHEY and CDR2 as SVGAGI. The CDR3 length is 11 residues. V was clipped by 6 bases and J by 4 bases, with 3 bases between them. CDR3 coding DNA: TGTGCCAGCAGGACCACCGGGGAGCTGTTTTTT. Amino acids: CASRTTGELFF.

The chain employs TRBV7-9 and TRBJ2-5; possible D gene TRBD2, 6 bases. The CDR3 is 12 residues long. Trimming stripped 6 bases from V and 5 bases from J, with 10 bases between. CDR1 and CDR2 from the germline V gene are SEHNR and FQNEAQ (reference sequence). In DNA, the CDR3 is TGTGCCAGCAGAAACCGGGGGGAGACCCAGTACTTC. Amino acids: CASRNRGETQYF.

The J gene is TRBJ2-1, the V gene TRBV19, with D perhaps given as TRBD1 or TRBD2 (5 bases each). The V end was cut by 5 bases, the J end by 6 bases, with 20 bases between. Germline loops: CDR1 LNHDA, CDR2 SQIVND (reference sequence). This CDR3 spans 16 amino acids. CDR3 sequence (DNA): TGTGCCAGTAGTGCGTACTCCGGGACCAGGGCCAATGAGCAGTTCTTC. Its translation: CASSAYSGTRANEQFF.

V and J are TRBV27 and TRBJ2-1; TRBD2 agrees at 15 bases. Germline V gene data show CDR1 as MNHEY and CDR2 as SMNVEV (reference sequence). V was clipped by 5 bases and J by 9 bases; unmatched bases: 8. The CDR3 loop spans 16 amino acids. This CDR3 reads CASSPSGLAGGIEQFF. CDR3 coding DNA: TGTGCCAGCAGTCCATCGGGACTAGCGGGGGGAATTGAGCAGTTCTTC.

The chain joins TRBV19 to TRBJ2-3; D may be TRBD1 or TRBD2 (6 bases each). Deletions cut 5 bases from V and 4 bases from J, with 13 bases between. CDR1 and CDR2 (germline): LNHDA, SQIVND (reference sequence). CDR3 size: 14 residues. CDR3 nucleotide sequence: TGTGCCAGTAGTGGGGGCAGGGAGGCAGATACGCAGTATTTT. Its translation is CASSGGREADTQYF.

The genes are TRBV29-1 and TRBJ1-1, with D perhaps matching TRBD1 (5 bases). Between the trimmed V and J ends, which lost 1 base and 6 bases, there was a span of 9 bases. This CDR3 is built from 12 residues. Germline-derived CDR1 and CDR2 are SQVTM and ANQGSEA. In DNA, the CDR3 is TGCAGCGTTGAAGTATCGGGGCCTGAAGCTTTCTTT. It translates to CSVEVSGPEAFF.

This chain links TRBV27 with TRBJ1-3, with TRBD1 as a possible D gene (5 bases). CDR1 and CDR2 (germline): MNHEY, SMNVEV (reference sequence). V gave up 5 bases and J gave up 0 bases, with 17 bases separating them. This CDR3 is 17 amino acids long. DNA of the CDR3: TGTGCCAGCAGTGGGACCTCCTTCGTGGGCTCTGGAAACACCATATATTTT. Translating gives CASSGTSFVGSGNTIYF.

The chain uses TRBV11-2 and TRBJ2-5; the match to TRBD2 covers 12 bases. V lost 1 base and J lost 5; bases outside the gene matches: 2. Germline CDR1 reads SGHAT; CDR2 reads FQNNGV. CDR3 length: 15 residues. Here the CDR3 reads CASSLGLAGGETQYF. CDR3 DNA: TGTGCCAGCAGCTTAGGGCTAGCGGGGGGGGAGACCCAGTACTTC.